One sample yielded the 15 T cell receptor beta chains listed below, sequenced in a study of Ad26.COV2.S vaccination and SARS-CoV-2 variants. Treatment indicated: around 19 received Ad26.COV2.S at low or high dose, single or two shots; roughly five received placebo; per-sample allocation not given. Collection of the samples took place on day 63 after the first injection of vaccine or placebo. The method was immunoSEQ multiplex PCR; TCRdb's version includes in-frame clones alone and lacks a portion of them. The table has 380,000 or so clones, roughly 80% seen once. The sequencing here drew on peripheral blood, taken in a trial of Ad26.COV2.S vaccine versus placebo. All receptors derive from a person between 18 and 65 years old who received the Ad26.COV2.S COVID-19 vaccine or a placebo.

This clone has only one observation. The chain employs TRBV5-6 and TRBJ2-1; 11 nucleotides match TRBD2. The CDR3 loop spans 17 amino acids. The V segment lost 4 bases and the J segment 3 bases; nucleotides outside the gene matches: 9. CDR1 is SGHDT and CDR2 is YYEEEE in the germline V gene. CDR3: CASSPRRLAGIYNEQFF. The CDR3 nucleotides read TGTGCCAGCAGCCCCCGGAGACTAGCGGGGATCTACAATGAGCAGTTCTTC.

This chain uses TRBV11-3 with TRBJ2-5; TRBD2 matches 7 bases. The CDR3 spans 15 residues. J was trimmed by 3 bases and V by 5 bases; bases with no gene match: 9. Germline V lookup: CDR1 SGHNT, CDR2 YENEEA. The CDR3 DNA sequence: TGTGCCAGCAGCCTGGGGCTAGCGGAAAAAGAGACCCAGTACTTC. The encoded protein is CASSLGLAEKETQYF.

V gene TRBV6-5 combines with J gene TRBJ1-5; 7 bases are shared with TRBD1. The CDR3 sequence is 14 residues long. The V gene's germline CDR1 is MNHEY and CDR2 SVGAGI. With V trimmed by 11 bases and J by 0 bases, 7 bases remained unmatched. The CDR3 DNA reads TGTGCCTCCGACAGGGTAAATAGCAATCAGCCCCAGCATTTT. This sequence encodes CASDRVNSNQPQHF.

This sequence joins TRBV14 and TRBJ2-7; D unclear. The CDR3 covers 13 residues. With 0 bases removed from V and 7 bases from J, the gap between germline ends came to 10 bases. Germline values: CDR1 SGHDN, CDR2 FVKESK. The chain's CDR3 is CASSQDTTWEQYF. Written as DNA, the CDR3 is TGTGCCAGCAGCCAAGACACGACGTGGGAGCAGTACTTC. Combining the CDR3 with reference TRBV14 and TRBJ2-7 gives the whole variable domain EAGVTQFPSHSVIEKGQTVTLRCDPISGHDNLYWYRRVMGKEIKFLLHFVKESKQDESGMPNNRFLAERTGGTYSTLKVQPAELEDSGVYFCASSQDTTWEQYFGPGTRLTVT.

V and J are TRBV4-1 and TRBJ1-6, with D tentatively TRBD1 (5 bases). Germline CDR1 MGHRA, CDR2 YSYEKL. The CDR3 runs to 12 residues. V lost 2 bases and J lost 15, with 11 bases in between. Written as DNA, the CDR3 is TGCGCCAGCAGCCAACTGGGGGAGTTCCTCCACTTT. Translating it yields CASSQLGEFLHF.

This clone was seen a handful of times. DNA for the CDR3: TGTGCCAGCAGTTTCACAGGGGACGTTTACGAGCAGTACTTC. It encodes CASSFTGDVYEQYF. The chain recombines TRBV27 with TRBJ2-7; 7 bases are a match to TRBD1. V gave up 3 bases and J gave up 4 bases; unmatched junction bases: 6. This CDR3 comprises 14 residues. Germline CDR1 is MNHEY and CDR2 is SMNVEV (reference sequence).

The gene calls are TRBV3-1 (or the pseudogene TRBV3-2) and TRBJ1-5, with D possibly being TRBD1 (5 bases). CDR3 length equals 16 residues. Trimming left V 5 bases short and J 3 bases short, with 17 bases between. In germline, CDR1 is LGHDT, CDR2 YNNKEL (reference sequence). The CDR3 DNA follows: TGTGCCAGCAGCTATTGGACACCCCATCCCAATCAGCCCCAGCATTTT. As protein: CASSYWTPHPNQPQHF.

This sequence joins TRBV6-4 and TRBJ1-1, with D possibly matching TRBD1 (5 bases). V was trimmed by 6 bases and J by 4 bases, leaving 12 bases between them. The CDR3 is 13 amino acids. Germline V gene lookup returns CDR1 MRHNA and CDR2 SNTAGT. This CDR3 is CASSGDRGTEAFF. CDR3 DNA sequence: TGTGCCAGCAGCGGAGACAGAGGCACTGAAGCTTTCTTT.

The rearrangement links TRBV10-3 to TRBJ2-3, with 12 bases fitting TRBD2. Germline CDR1 is ENHRY and CDR2 is SYGVKD. V was clipped by 4 bases and J by 6 bases; unmatched bases: 8. This CDR3 has 16 residues. CDR3 region: CAISGTSGGSRDTQYF. Here the CDR3 DNA reads TGTGCCATCAGTGGAACTAGCGGGGGGTCCAGGGATACGCAGTATTTT.

The CDR3 DNA reads as TGTGCCAGCTCACAGGCGGTAGTCGGTGAGCAGTTCTTC. Translating gives CASSQAVVGEQFF. The chain recombines TRBV18 with TRBJ2-1; D is unresolved. The CDR3 covers 13 residues. Germline V gene sequence: CDR1 KGHSH, CDR2 LQKENI. V was clipped by 4 bases and J by 9 bases, with 13 bases between them.

This chain joins TRBV25-1 and TRBJ1-2; no clear D. The CDR3 spans 11 residues. The V end lost 8 bases, the J end lost 5 bases, and 9 bases lay between the germline ends. Germline V lookup: CDR1 MGHDK, CDR2 SYGVNS. CDR3 sequence reads: CASPGRYGYTF. For the CDR3, the DNA is TGTGCCAGCCCCGGACGGTATGGCTACACCTTC.

Notes on this clone: An end of the junction does not agree with germline; a read error may underlie this. The rearrangement uses TRBV7-9 and TRBJ1-1; the match to TRBD1 covers 7 bases. This CDR3 spans 10 amino acids. CDR1 SEHNR and CDR2 FQNEAQ come from the germline V gene (reference sequence). The CDR3 DNA sequence: TGCGGGCAGGGGGACACTGAAGCTTTCTTT. This encodes CGQGDTEAFF.

V and J are TRBV18 and TRBJ1-2; 7 bases agree with TRBD1. Germline trimming cut 3 bases from V and 7 bases from J; bases unmatched to any gene: 8. CDR3 size: 14 residues. Germline-derived CDR1 and CDR2 are KGHSH and LQKENI. Here the CDR3 reads CASSPYGTVTGYTF. In nucleotides, the CDR3 is TGTGCCAGCTCACCGTACGGGACAGTTACTGGCTACACCTTC.

This clone is a singleton in its sample. This chain's CDR3 is CASSMSRSGARVTQYF. For the CDR3, the DNA is TGTGCCAGTAGTATGAGCCGGAGCGGGGCACGAGTCACGCAGTATTTT. The chain couples TRBV19 to TRBJ2-3; the match to TRBD2 covers 7 bases. CDR1 is LNHDA and CDR2 is SQIVND in the germline V gene (reference sequence). Unmatched junction bases numbered 15, after V lost 3 bases and J lost 9 bases. This CDR3 region has 16 residues.

The gene calls are TRBV5-1 and TRBJ1-2, with TRBD1 identical over 8 bases. Germline V gene data show CDR1 as SGHRS and CDR2 as YFSETQ. The CDR3 is 14 residues long. V lost 4 bases and J lost 2; bases outside the gene matches: 4. The CDR3 sequence: CASSHRQGNYGYTF. The DNA for the CDR3 is TGCGCCAGCAGCCACAGACAGGGGAACTATGGCTACACCTTC. The full variable domain, in which reference TRBV5-1 and TRBJ1-2 provide the parts outside the CDR3, is KAGVTQTPRYLIKTRGQQVTLSCSPISGHRSVSWYQQTPGQGLQFLFEYFSETQRNKGNFPGRFSGRQFSNSRSEMNVSTLELGDSALYLCASSHRQGNYGYTFGSGTRLTVV.